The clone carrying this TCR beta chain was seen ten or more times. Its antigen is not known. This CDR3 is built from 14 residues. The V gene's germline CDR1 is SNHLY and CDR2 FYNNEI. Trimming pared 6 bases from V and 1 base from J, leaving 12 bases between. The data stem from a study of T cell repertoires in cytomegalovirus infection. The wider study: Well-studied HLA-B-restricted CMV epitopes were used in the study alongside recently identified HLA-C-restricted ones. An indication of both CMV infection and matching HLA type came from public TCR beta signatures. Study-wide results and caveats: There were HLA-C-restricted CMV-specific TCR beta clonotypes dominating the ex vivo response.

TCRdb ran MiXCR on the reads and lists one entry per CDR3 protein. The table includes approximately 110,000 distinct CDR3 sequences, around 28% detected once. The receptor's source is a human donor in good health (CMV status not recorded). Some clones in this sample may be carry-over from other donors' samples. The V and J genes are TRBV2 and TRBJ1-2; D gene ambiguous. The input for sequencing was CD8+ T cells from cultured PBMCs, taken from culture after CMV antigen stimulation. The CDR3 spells CASSGINLNYGYTF. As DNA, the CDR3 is TGTGCCAGCAGCGGTATAAACCTTAACTATGGCTACACCTTC.